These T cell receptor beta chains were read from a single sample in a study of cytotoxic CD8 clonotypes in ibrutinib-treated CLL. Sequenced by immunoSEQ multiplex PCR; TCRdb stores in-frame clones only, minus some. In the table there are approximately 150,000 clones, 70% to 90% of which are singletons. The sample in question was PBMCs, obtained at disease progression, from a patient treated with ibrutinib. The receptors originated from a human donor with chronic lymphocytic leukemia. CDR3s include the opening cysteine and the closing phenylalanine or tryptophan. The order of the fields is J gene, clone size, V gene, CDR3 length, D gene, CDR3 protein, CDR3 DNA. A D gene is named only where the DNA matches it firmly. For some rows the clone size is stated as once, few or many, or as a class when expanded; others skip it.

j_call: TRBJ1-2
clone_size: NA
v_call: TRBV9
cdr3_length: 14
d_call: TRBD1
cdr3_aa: CASSAQTGLYGYTF
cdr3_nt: TGTGCCAGCAGCGCTCAGACAGGGCTCTATGGCTACACCTTC

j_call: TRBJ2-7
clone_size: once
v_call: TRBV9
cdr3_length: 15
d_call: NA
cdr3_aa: CASSATGLVRVEQYF
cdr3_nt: TGTGCCAGCAGCGCAACGGGACTCGTGCGCGTCGAGCAGTACTTC

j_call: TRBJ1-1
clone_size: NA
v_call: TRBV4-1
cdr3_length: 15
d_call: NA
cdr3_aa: CASSQPMAGNTEAFF
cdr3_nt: TGCGCCAGCAGCCAACCTATGGCAGGGAACACTGAAGCTTTCTTT

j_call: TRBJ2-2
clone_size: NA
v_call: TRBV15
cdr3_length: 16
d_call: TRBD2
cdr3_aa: CATHNLAGVNTGELFF
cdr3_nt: TGTGCCACCCATAATCTGGCGGGAGTGAACACCGGGGAGCTGTTTTTT

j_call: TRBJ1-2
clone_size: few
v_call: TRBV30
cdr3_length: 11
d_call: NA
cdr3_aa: CAWRGNYGYTF
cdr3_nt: TGTGCCTGGAGGGGTAACTATGGCTACACCTTC

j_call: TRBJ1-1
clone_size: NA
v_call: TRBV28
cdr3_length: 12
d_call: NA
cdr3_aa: CASSSTGQEAFF
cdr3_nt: TGTGCCAGCAGTTCCACCGGACAAGAAGCTTTCTTT

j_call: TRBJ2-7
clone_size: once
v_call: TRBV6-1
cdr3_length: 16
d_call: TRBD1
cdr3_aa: CASSEAMGQGTHEQYF
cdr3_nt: TGTGCCAGCAGTGAAGCGATGGGACAGGGTACCCACGAGCAGTACTTC

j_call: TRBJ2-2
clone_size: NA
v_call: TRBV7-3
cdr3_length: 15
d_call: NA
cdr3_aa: CASSLDGSKNGELFF
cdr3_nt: TGTGCCAGCAGCTTAGACGGGAGTAAGAACGGGGAGCTGTTTTTT

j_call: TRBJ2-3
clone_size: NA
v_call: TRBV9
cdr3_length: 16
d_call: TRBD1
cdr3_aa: CASSVAWDSRTDTQYF
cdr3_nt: TGTGCCAGCAGCGTAGCTTGGGACAGCCGCACAGATACGCAGTATTTT

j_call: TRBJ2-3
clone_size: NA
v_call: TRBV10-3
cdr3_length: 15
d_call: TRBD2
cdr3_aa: CAISLGLADTDTQYF
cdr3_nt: TGTGCCATCAGTCTGGGACTAGCGGACACAGATACGCAGTATTTT

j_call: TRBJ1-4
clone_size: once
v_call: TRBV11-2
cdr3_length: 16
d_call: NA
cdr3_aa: CASSYGGGGRNEKLFF
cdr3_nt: TGTGCCAGCAGCTACGGCGGGGGGGGACGGAATGAAAAACTGTTTTTT

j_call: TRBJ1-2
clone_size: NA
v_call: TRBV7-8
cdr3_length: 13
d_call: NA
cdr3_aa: CASSLTNQYGYTF
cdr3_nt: TGTGCCAGCAGCTTAACCAATCAATATGGCTACACCTTC

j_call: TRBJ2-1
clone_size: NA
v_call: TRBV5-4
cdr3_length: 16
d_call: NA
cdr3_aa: CASSLGLPSSYNEQFF
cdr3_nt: TGTGCCAGCAGCTTGGGACTCCCTAGCTCCTACAATGAGCAGTTCTTC

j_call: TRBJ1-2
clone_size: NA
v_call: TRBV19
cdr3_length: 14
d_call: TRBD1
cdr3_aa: CASSQDRAAGGYTF
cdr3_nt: TGTGCCAGTAGCCAGGACAGGGCCGCGGGAGGCTACACCTTC

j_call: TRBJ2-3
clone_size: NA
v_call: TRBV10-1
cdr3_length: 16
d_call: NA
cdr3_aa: CASSESISGFGDTQYF
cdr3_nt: TGCGCCAGCAGTGAGTCTATAAGCGGCTTCGGGGATACGCAGTATTTT

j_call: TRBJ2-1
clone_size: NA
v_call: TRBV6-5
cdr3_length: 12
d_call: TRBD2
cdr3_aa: CASSPTSGEQFF
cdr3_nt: TGTGCCAGCAGCCCGACTAGCGGAGAGCAGTTCTTC

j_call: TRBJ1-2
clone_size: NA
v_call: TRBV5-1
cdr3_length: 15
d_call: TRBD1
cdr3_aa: CASSLEGTGVKGYTF
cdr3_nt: TGCGCCAGCAGCTTGGAAGGGACAGGGGTGAAGGGCTACACCTTC

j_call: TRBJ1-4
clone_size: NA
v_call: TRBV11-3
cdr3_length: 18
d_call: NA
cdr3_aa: CASSLETGRRSVNEKLFF
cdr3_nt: TGTGCCAGCAGCTTGGAAACGGGCCGGAGAAGCGTTAATGAAAAACTGTTTTTT

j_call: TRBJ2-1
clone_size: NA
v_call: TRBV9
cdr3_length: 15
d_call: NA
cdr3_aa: CASSRIDVPYNEQFF
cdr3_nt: TGTGCCAGCAGCCGAATAGATGTTCCCTACAATGAGCAGTTCTTC

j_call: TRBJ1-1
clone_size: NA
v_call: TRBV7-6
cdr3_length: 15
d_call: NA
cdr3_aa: CASSPPGLLNTEAFF
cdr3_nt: TGTGCCAGCAGCCCACCCGGGTTACTGAACACTGAAGCTTTCTTT

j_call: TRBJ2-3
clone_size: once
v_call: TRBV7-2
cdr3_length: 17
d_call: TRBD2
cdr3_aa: CASSTGLAVLYTDTQYF
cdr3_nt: TGTGCCAGCAGCACCGGACTAGCGGTTCTTTACACAGATACGCAGTATTTT

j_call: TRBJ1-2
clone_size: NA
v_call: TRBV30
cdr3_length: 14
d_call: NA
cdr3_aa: CAWSVGQENDGYTF
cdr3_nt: TGTGCCTGGAGTGTCGGGCAGGAGAATGATGGCTACACCTTC

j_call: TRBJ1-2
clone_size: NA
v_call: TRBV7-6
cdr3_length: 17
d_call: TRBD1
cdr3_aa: CASSSRLDRAALGGYTF
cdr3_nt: TGTGCCAGCAGCTCCAGACTGGACAGGGCCGCTCTGGGGGGCTACACCTTC

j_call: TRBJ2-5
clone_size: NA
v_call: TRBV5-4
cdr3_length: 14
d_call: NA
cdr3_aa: CASSLFGTEETQYF
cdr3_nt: TGTGCCAGCAGCTTGTTCGGGACGGAAGAGACCCAGTACTTC

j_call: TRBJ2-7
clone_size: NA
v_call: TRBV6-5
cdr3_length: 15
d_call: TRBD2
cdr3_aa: CASSGTSGLSYEQYF
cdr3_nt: TGTGCCAGCAGCGGGACTAGCGGGCTCTCCTACGAGCAGTACTTC

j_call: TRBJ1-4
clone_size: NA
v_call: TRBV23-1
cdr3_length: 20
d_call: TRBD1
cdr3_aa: CASSQTGLPGQVATNEKLFF
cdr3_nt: TGCGCCAGCAGTCAAACGGGTCTACCGGGACAGGTTGCAACTAATGAAAAACTGTTTTTT

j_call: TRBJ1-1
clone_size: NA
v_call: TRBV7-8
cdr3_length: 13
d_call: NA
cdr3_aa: CASSPGSGSEAFF
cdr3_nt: TGTGCCAGCAGTCCCGGGTCGGGCTCTGAAGCTTTCTTT

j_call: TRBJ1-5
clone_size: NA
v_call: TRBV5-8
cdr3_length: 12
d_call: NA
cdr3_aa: CASSLAVGSQHF
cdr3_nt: TGTGCCAGCAGCTTGGCGGTTGGATCCCAGCATTTT

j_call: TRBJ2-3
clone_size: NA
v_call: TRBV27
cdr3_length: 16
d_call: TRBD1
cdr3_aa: CASRPDRDRGSDTQYF
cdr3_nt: TGTGCCAGCAGGCCCGACCGGGACAGGGGGTCAGATACGCAGTATTTT

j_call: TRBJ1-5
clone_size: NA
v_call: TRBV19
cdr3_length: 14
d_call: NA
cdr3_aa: CASSMAGWDQPQHF
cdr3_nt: TGTGCCAGTAGTATGGCGGGTTGGGATCAGCCCCAGCATTTT

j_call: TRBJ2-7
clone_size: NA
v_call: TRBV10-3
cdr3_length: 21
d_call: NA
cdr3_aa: CAISEPELTGRNFLRSYEQYF
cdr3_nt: TGTGCCATCAGTGAGCCTGAACTGACAGGGAGGAATTTTTTACGATCCTACGAGCAGTACTTC

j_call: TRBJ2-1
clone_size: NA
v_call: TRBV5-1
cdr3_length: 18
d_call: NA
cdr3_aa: CASSLERVGGHSYNEQFF
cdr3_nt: TGCGCCAGCAGCTTGGAACGTGTGGGCGGACACTCCTACAATGAGCAGTTCTTC

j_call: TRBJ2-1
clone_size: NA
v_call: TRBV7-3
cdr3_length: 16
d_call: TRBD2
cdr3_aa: CASSLIGGRAYNEQFF
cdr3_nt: TGTGCCAGCAGCTTAATTGGCGGGAGGGCCTACAATGAGCAGTTCTTC

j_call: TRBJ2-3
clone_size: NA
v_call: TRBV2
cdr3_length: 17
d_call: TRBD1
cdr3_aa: CASSYPRTGGNADTQYF
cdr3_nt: TGTGCCAGCAGCTATCCAAGGACAGGGGGAAATGCAGATACGCAGTATTTT

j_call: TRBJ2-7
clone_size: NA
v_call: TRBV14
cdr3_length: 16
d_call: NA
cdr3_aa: CASSQERAGSSYEQYF
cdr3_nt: TGTGCCAGCAGCCAAGAAAGGGCGGGATCCTCCTACGAGCAGTACTTC

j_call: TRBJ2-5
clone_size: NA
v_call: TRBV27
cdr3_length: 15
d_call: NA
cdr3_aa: CASSFFGGRKETQYF
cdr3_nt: TGTGCCAGCAGTTTTTTCGGTGGCAGAAAAGAGACCCAGTACTTC

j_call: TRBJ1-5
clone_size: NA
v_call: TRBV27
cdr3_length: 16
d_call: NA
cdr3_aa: CASSPWLGPDSQPQHF
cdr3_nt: TGTGCCAGCAGCCCCTGGTTAGGGCCGGATAGTCAGCCCCAGCATTTT

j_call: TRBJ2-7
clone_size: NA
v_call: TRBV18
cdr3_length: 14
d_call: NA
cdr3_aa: CASSPGEVPYEQYF
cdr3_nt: TGTGCCAGCTCACCAGGGGAAGTCCCCTACGAGCAGTACTTC

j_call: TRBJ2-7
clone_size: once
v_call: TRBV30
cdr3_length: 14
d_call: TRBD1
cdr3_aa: CAWSADRNSYEQYF
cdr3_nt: TGTGCCTGGAGTGCGGACAGGAACTCCTACGAGCAGTACTTC

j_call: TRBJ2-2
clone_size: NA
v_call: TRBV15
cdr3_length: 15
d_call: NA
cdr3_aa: CATSPGLRSTGELFF
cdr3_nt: TGTGCCACCAGCCCGGGACTCCGAAGCACCGGGGAGCTGTTTTTT

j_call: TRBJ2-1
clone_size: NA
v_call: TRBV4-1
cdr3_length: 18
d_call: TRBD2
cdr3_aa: CASSQDQLAGQKYNEQFF
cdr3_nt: TGCGCCAGCAGCCAAGATCAGTTAGCGGGCCAGAAATACAATGAGCAGTTCTTC

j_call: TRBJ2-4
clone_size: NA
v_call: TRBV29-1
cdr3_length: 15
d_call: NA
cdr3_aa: CSVRIEGTEENIQYF
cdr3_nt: TGCAGCGTTAGGATTGAGGGGACGGAAGAAAACATTCAGTACTTC

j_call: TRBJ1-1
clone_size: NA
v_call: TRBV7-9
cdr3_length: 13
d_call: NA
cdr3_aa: CASSSNMNTEAFF
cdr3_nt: TGTGCCAGCAGCTCAAACATGAACACTGAAGCTTTCTTT

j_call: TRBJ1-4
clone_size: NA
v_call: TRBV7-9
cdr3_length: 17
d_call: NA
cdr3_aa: CASSLGVASSGNEKLFF
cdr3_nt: TGTGCCAGCAGCTTAGGGGTAGCGTCATCGGGTAATGAAAAACTGTTTTTT

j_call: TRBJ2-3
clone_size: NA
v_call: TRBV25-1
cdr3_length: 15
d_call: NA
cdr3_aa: CASRARAGATDTQYF
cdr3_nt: TGTGCCAGCAGGGCCCGGGCAGGGGCCACAGATACGCAGTATTTT

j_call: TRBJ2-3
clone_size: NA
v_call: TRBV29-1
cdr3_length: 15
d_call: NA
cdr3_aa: CSVALGRGYTDTQYF
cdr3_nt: TGCAGCGTGGCCCTGGGGCGGGGTTACACAGATACGCAGTATTTT

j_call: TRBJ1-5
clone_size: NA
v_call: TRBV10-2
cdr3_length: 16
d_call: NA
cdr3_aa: CASSESSGASNQPQHF
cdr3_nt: TGCGCCAGCAGTGAGTCGTCGGGAGCTAGCAATCAGCCCCAGCATTTT

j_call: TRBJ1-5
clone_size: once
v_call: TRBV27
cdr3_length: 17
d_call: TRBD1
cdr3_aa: CASSRKTTGGYNQPQHF
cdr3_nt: TGTGCCAGCAGTAGGAAAACCACAGGGGGCTATAATCAGCCCCAGCATTTT

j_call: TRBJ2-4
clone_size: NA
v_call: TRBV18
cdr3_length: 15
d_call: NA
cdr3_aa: CASSPPRGRKNIQYF
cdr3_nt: TGTGCCAGCTCACCACCGCGGGGTCGCAAAAACATTCAGTACTTC

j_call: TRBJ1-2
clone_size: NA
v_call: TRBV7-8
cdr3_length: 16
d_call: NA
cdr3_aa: CASSSESVGGRFGYTF
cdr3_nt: TGTGCCAGCAGCTCCGAGTCTGTGGGGGGTCGCTTTGGCTACACCTTC

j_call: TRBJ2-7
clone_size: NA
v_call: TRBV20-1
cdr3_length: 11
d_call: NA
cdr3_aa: CSAISLNEQYF
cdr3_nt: TGCAGTGCTATTTCACTAAACGAGCAGTACTTC